This T cell receptor beta chain appears in the sequencing data of a study of blood T cell repertoires in COVID-19. Study context: Specimens from acute and convalescent COVID-19 originated in the United States, Italy and Spain. PBMCs, B-cell-depleted T cells, or T cells provided the cDNA or gDNA that made up the material.

In the original analysis: Amplifying reference gene primers gave estimates of nucleated cell counts. Repertoires were generated with immunoSEQ multiplex PCR, while TCRdb's copy carries only in-frame clones and drops some. V, J and clone size were drawn from that table, and D and trimming were deduced from the DNA. This table has about 37,000 clones, 89% appearing once. The CDR3 runs 13 residues. The trim removed 8 bases at V and 5 bases at J, leaving 5 bases unmatched. Germline V CDR1 and CDR2: WSHSY, SAAADI. This chain links TRBV10-2 with TRBJ2-5, with 10 bases identical to TRBD1. The sample comprised peripheral blood. The receptor was isolated from a human donor in a cohort sampled during active COVID-19. The chain's CDR3 is CASGRDRGETQYF. The CDR3 nucleotides are TGCGCCAGCGGCCGGGACAGGGGTGAGACCCAGTACTTC.